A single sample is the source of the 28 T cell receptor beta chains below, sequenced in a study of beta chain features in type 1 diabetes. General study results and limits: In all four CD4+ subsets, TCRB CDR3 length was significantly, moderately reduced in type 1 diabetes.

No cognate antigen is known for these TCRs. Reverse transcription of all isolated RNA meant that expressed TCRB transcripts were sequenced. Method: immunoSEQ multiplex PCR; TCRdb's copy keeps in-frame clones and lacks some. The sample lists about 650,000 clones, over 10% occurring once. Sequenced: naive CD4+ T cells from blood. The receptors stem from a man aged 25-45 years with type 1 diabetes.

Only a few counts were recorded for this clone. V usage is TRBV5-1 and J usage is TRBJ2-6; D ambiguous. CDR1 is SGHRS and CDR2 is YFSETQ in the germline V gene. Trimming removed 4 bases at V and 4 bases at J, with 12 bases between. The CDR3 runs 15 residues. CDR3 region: CASSLTVFGANVLTF. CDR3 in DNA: TGCGCCAGCAGCCTTACAGTGTTCGGGGCCAACGTCCTGACTTTC. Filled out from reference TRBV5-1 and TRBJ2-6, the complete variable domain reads KAGVTQTPRYLIKTRGQQVTLSCSPISGHRSVSWYQQTPGQGLQFLFEYFSETQRNKGNFPGRFSGRQFSNSRSEMNVSTLELGDSALYLCASSLTVFGANVLTFGAGSRLTVL.

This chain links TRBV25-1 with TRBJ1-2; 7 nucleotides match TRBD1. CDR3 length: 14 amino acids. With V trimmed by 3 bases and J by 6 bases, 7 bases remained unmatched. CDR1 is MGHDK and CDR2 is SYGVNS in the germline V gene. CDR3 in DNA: TGTGCCAGCAGTGATGAGCAGGGGGGCGATGGCTACACCTTC. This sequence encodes CASSDEQGGDGYTF.

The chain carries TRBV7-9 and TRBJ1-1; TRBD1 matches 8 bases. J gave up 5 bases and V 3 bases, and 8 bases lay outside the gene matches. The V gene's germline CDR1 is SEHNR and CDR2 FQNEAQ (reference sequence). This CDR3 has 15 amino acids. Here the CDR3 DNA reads TGTGCCAGCAGCTTCTACGGACAGGGATGGACTGAAGCTTTCTTT. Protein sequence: CASSFYGQGWTEAFF.

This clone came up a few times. The CDR3 DNA reads as TGTGCCAGCAGCTTAGGACAGGGATTGGTCTCTGGGGCCAACGTCCTGACTTTC. Amino acid sequence: CASSLGQGLVSGANVLTF. This rearrangement joins TRBV7-9 to TRBJ2-6, with 7 nucleotides matching TRBD1. The J segment lost 0 bases and the V segment lost 1 base, leaving 6 bases of the junction unmatched. Germline V gene lookup returns CDR1 SEHNR and CDR2 FQNEAQ (reference sequence). This CDR3 is built from 18 residues.

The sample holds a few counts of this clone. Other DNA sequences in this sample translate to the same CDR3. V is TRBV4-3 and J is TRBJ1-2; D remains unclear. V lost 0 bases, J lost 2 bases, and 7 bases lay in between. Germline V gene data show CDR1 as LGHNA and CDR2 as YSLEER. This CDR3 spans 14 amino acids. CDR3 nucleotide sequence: TGCGCCAGCAGCCAAGAGAACGTGAACTATGGCTACACCTTC. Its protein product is CASSQENVNYGYTF.

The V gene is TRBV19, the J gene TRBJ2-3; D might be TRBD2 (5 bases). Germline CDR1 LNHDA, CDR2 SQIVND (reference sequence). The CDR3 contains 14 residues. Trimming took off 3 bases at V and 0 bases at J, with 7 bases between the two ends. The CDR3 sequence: CASSMQRSTDTQYF. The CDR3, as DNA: TGTGCCAGTAGTATGCAGCGGAGCACAGATACGCAGTATTTT.

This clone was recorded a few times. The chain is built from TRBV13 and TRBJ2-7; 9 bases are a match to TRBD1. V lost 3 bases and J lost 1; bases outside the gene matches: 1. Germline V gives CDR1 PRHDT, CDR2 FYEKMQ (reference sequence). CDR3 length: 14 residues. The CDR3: CASSLDRGSYEQYF. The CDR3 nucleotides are TGTGCCAGCAGCTTGGACAGGGGATCCTACGAGCAGTACTTC.

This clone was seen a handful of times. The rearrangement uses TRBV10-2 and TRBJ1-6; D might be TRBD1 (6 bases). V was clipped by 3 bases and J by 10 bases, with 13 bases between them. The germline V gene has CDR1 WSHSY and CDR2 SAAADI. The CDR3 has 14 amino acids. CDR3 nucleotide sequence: TGCGCCAGCAGTGAAGGGGGTGTCCAATCACCCCTCCACTTT. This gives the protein CASSEGGVQSPLHF.

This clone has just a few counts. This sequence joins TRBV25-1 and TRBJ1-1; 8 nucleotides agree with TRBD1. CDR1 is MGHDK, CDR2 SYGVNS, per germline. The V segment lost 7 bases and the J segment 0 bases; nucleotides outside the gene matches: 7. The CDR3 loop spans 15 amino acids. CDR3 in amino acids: CASTSRTGMNTEAFF. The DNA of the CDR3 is TGTGCCAGCACCTCTCGGACAGGGATGAACACTGAAGCTTTCTTT.

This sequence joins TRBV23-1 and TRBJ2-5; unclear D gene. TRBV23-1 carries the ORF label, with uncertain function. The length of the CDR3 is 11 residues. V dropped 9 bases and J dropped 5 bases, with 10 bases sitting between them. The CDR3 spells CARLLGETQYF. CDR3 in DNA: TGCGCCAGACTTCTAGGGGAGACCCAGTACTTC.

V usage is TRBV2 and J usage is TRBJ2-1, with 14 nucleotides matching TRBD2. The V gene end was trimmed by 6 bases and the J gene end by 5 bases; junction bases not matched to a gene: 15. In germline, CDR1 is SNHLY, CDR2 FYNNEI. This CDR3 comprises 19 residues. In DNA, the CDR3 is TGTGCCAGCAGCGAAAGGACTAGCGGGGGGCCCCTATCTGACAATGAGCAGTTCTTC. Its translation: CASSERTSGGPLSDNEQFF.

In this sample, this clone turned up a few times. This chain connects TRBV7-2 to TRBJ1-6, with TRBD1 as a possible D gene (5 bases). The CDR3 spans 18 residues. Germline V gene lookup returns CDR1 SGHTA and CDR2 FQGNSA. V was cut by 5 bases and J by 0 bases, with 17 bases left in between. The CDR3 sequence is CASSPGTRRSSYNSPLHF. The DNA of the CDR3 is TGTGCCAGCAGCCCGGGGACCCGGAGGAGCTCCTATAATTCACCCCTCCACTTT.

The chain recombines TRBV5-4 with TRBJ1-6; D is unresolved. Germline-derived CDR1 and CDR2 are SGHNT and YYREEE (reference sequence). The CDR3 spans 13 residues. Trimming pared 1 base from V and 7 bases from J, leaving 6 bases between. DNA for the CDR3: TGTGCCAGCAGCTTGTTAGAGAATTCACCCCTCCACTTT. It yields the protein CASSLLENSPLHF.

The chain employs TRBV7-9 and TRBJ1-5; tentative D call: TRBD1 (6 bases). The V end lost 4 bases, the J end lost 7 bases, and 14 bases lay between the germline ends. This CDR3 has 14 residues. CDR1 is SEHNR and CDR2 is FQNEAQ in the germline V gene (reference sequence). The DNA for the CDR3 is TGTGCCAGCAGCTCCAGGGGTTCAGGGCAGCCCCAGCATTTT. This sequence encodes CASSSRGSGQPQHF.

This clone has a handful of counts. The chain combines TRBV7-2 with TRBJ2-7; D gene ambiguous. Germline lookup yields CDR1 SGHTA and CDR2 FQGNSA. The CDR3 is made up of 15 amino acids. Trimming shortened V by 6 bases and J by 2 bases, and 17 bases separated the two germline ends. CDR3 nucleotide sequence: TGTGCCAGCAGTAGAGAGAGGCTATCTACCTACGAGCAGTACTTC. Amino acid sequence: CASSRERLSTYEQYF.

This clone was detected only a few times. The CDR3 loop is CASLLAGHLKETQYF. In DNA form, the CDR3 reads TGTGCCAGCTTACTAGCAGGGCACCTAAAAGAGACCCAGTACTTC. This chain joins TRBV2 and TRBJ2-5, with D maybe TRBD2 (6 bases). Trimming shortened V by 8 bases and J by 3 bases, and 19 bases separated the two germline ends. The CDR3 spans 15 residues. Germline-derived CDR1 and CDR2 are SNHLY and FYNNEI.

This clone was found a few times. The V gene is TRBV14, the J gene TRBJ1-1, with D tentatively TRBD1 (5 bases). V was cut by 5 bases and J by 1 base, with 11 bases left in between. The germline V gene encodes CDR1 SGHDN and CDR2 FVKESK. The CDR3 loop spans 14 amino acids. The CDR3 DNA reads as TGTGCCAGCAGCTTCGACAGAGGGAACACTGAAGCTTTCTTT. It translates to CASSFDRGNTEAFF.

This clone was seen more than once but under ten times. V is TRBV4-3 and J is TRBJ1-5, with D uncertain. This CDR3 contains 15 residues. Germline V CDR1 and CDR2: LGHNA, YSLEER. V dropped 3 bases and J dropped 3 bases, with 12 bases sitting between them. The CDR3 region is CASSHTTLDNQPQHF. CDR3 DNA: TGCGCCAGCAGCCACACAACTTTGGACAATCAGCCCCAGCATTTT.

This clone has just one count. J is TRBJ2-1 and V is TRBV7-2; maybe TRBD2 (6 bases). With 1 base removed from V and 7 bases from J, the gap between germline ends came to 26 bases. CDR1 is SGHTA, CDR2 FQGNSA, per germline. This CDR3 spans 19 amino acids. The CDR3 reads CASSLGGGAGRSTLNEQFF. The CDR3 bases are TGTGCCAGCAGCTTAGGTGGCGGGGCGGGGCGATCAACGCTTAATGAGCAGTTCTTC.

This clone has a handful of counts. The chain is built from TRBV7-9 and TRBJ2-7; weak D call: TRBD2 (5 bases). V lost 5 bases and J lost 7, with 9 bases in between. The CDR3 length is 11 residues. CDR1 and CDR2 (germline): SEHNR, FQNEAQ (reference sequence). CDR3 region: CASSPLEEQYF. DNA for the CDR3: TGTGCCAGCAGCCCACTAGAAGAGCAGTACTTC.

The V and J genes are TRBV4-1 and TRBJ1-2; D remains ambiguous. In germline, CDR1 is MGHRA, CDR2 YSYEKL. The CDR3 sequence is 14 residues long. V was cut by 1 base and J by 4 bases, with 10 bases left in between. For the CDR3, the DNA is TGCGCCAGCAGCCAAGCTATGGCCTTCTATGGCTACACCTTC. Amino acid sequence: CASSQAMAFYGYTF.

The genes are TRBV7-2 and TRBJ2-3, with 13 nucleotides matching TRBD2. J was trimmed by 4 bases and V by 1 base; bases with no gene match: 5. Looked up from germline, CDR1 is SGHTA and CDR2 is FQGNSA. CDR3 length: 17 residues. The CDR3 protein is CASSLGLAGGIADTQYF. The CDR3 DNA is TGTGCCAGCAGCTTAGGACTAGCGGGGGGCATCGCAGATACGCAGTATTTT.

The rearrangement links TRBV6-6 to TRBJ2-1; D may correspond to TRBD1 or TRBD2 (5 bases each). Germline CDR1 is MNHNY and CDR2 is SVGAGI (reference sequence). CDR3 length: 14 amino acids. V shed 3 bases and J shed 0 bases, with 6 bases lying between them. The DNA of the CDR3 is TGTGCCAGCAGTTATGGGGGCTCCTACAATGAGCAGTTCTTC. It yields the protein CASSYGGSYNEQFF.

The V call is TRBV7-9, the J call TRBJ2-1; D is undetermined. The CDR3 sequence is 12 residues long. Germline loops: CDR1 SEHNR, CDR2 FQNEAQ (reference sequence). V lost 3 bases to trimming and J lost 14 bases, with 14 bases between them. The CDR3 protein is CASSFVADSEFF. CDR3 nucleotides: TGTGCCAGCAGCTTTGTCGCTGATAGTGAGTTCTTC.

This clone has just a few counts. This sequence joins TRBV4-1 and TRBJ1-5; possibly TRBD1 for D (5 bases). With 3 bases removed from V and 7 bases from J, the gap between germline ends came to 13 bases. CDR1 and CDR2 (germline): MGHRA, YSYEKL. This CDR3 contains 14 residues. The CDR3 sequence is CASSQETDPQPQHF. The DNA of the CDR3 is TGCGCCAGCAGCCAGGAGACAGACCCGCAGCCCCAGCATTTT.

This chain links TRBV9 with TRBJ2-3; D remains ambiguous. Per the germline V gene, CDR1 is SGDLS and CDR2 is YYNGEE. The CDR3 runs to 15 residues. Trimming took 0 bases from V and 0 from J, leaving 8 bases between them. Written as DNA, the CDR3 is TGTGCCAGCAGCGTAGGGGATCCAAGCACAGATACGCAGTATTTT. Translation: CASSVGDPSTDTQYF.

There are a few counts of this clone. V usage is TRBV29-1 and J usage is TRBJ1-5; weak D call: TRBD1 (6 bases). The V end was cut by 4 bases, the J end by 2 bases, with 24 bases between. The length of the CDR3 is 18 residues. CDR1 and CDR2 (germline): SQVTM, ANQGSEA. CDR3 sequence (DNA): TGCAGCGTTGCCCCCGTGGGGCCCAACAGGGACGGCAATCAGCCCCAGCATTTT. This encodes CSVAPVGPNRDGNQPQHF.

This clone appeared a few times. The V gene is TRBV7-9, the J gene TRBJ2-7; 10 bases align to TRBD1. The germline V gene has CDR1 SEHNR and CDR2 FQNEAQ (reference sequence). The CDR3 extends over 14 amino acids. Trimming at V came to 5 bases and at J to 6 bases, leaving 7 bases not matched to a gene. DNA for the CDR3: TGTGCCAGCAGCCTCGGACAGGGGGAAGCCGAGCAGTACTTC. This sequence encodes CASSLGQGEAEQYF.